This record concerns one TCR beta chain sequence. It has no known antigen specificity. Its ends do not fully match the called genes, so a read error is possible. Taken from cysteine to phenylalanine, the CDR3 has 16 residues. Just the 48-base CDR3 DNA is kept, in frame starting at base 1. The germline V gene encodes CDR1 SGHVS and CDR2 FQNEAQ. These data originate in a study of T-cell memory formation after mild COVID-19 (dated by TCRdb to about 2021). About the full investigation: Most TCR sequence clusters were specific to one of the two donors. T-cell clones expanding and contracting after mild COVID-19 in two donors were tracked by longitudinal TCRalpha and TCRbeta repertoire sequencing. The cohort was made up of two young adult volunteers, one female and one male, who were previously healthy.

The investigation overall reported the following: Some responding clones were detected in pre-infection memory, which suggested that pre-existing cross-reactive memory T cells had joined the SARS-CoV-2 response. Clones that contracted from day 15 to 85 showed balanced CD4/CD8 phenotypes, whereas a second wave of clones that expanded from day 15 to 37 leaned towards CD4+. The study covered only a couple of mild cases, and larger cohorts including severe cases with pre-infection samples were considered necessary. Contracting CD4+ clones turned up mainly in the CM and EM memory subsets, whereas EMRA was where CD8+ clones were enriched. Whether the second-wave clones peaking on day 37 were SARS-CoV-2 specific was not confirmed.

Ficoll-Paque density gradient centrifugation was used to isolate PBMCs. TCRdb shows the sequencer as Illumina NovaSeq 6000. TCRalpha and TCRbeta cDNA libraries were constructed by 5'RACE with constant-segment primers, with sample barcodes and unique molecular identifiers being introduced. Trizol reagent was used to extract RNA from every sample. Library amplification was performed in two PCR steps, and a second sample barcode and Illumina TruSeq adapters were introduced in the second step. The libraries were sequenced on an Illumina NovaSeq using 2 x 150 bp paired-end reads. The study's own analysis went as follows. The reads were demultiplexed and collapsed into UMI-guided consensus sequences using migec v1.2.7. Using mixcr v2.1.11, the UMI consensuses were aligned to TRA and TRB V and J templates and assembled into clonotypes. Expanded or contracted clonotypes were those called significant by both edgeR and NoisET, with noise models trained on biological replicates. edgeR calls used a false discovery rate-adjusted p below 0.01 and a log2 fold-change threshold of 1. As an exploratory analysis of dynamics, PCA with hierarchical clustering was applied to max-normalized trajectories of the 1000 most abundant clonotypes. Each responding clone was given a CD4 or CD8 phenotype based on the CD4+ and CD8+ repertoires, which had been sequenced separately. The public reads were quality trimmed at Q25 with fastp and then assembled into clones with MiXCR by TCRdb, keeping productive beta chains. Each record represents a unique CDR3 protein, reported with the most common genes and DNA among its rows. What appears here as the V and J calls and clone size reflects TCRdb's work, not the paper's. Across this sample there are about 110,000 distinct CDR3 sequences, with over 15% seen only once. Roughly 5.5% of the sample is taken by the ten largest.

Source material: PBMCs or a T cell subset sorted from them (not recorded which). The rearrangement combines TRBV7-8 with TRBJ2-1, and TRBD1 matches 9 of the central bases. This sequence originates from a man aged 18 to 30 who had mild COVID-19 (a few samples of this study predate the infection). The sample titles of this study are shuffled in the database, so cell type and time point are left out; the donor was told from shared clones. The CDR3: CASSPSTGQGYSEQFF. DNA sequence: TGTGCCAGCAGCCCCTCCACGGGACAGGGCTACAGTGAGCAGTTCTTC.